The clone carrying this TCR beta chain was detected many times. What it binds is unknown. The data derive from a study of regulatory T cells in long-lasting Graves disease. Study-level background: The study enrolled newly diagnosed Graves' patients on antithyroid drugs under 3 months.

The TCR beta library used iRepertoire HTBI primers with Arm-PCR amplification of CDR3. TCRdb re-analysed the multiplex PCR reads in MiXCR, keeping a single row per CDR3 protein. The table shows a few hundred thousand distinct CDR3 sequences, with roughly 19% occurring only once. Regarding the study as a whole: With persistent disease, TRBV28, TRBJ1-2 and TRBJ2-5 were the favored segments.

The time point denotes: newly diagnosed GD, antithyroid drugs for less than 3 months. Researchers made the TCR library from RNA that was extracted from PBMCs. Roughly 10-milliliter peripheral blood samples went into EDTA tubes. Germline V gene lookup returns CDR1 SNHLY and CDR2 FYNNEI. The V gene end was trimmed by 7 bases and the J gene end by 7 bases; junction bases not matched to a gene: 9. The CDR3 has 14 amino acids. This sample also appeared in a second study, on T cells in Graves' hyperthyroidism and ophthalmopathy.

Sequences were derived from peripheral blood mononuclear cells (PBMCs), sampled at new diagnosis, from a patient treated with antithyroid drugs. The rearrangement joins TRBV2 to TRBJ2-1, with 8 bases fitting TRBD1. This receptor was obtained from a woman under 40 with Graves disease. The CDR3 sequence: CASTARGLVNEQFF. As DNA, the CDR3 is TGTGCCAGCACCGCCAGGGGGCTCGTAAATGAGCAGTTCTTC. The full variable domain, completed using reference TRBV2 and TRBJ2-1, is EPEVTQTPSHQVTQMGQEVILRCVPISNHLYFYWYRQILGQKVEFLVSFYNNEISEKSEIFDDQFSVERPDGSNFTLKIRSTKLEDSAMYFCASTARGLVNEQFFGPGTRLTVL.